Listed below are T cell receptor beta chains from one sample, sequenced in a study of tumor-infiltrating lymphocytes in primary liver carcinoma. Each CDR3 protein is one row after TCRdb ran MiXCR on the multiplex PCR reads. This sample has roughly 78,000 distinct CDR3 sequences, with about two thirds found just once. Input material: liver tumor tissue from sampling region 4. All receptors derive from a woman between 55 and 75 years old with primary liver carcinoma and hepatitis B virus infection. Each CDR3 is given with its conserved first and last residue. A D gene is named only where the DNA matches it firmly. Expanded clones are given a class, and other clones once, few, many or no size at all.

d_call	v_call	j_call	clone_size	cdr3_aa	cdr3_nt
-	TRBV29-1	TRBJ2-2	-	CSGGHTDTGEPFF	TGCAGCGGGGGACACACAGACACCGGGGAGCCGTTTTTT
-	TRBV13	TRBJ2-5	many	CASSLGRDQETQYF	TGTGCCAGCAGCTTAGGCAGGGACCAAGAGACCCAGTACTTC
-	TRBV6-5	TRBJ1-1	-	CASGRGGHMSTEAFF	TGTGCCAGCGGCCGAGGGGGACATATGAGCACTGAAGCTTTCTTT
TRBD2	TRBV6-5	TRBJ2-1	-	CASSAAAGGYLEQFF	TGTGCCAGCAGCGCGGCGGCGGGAGGGTACCTTGAGCAGTTCTTC
TRBD2	TRBV10-3	TRBJ2-5	once	CAVSLSGMGETQYF	TGTGCCGTCAGTCTTAGCGGGATGGGTGAGACCCAGTATTTC
-	TRBV6-5	TRBJ1-2	-	CASKPWGSRASGYGYTF	TGTGCTAGCAAACCATGGGGAAGTAGGGCATCGGGGTATGGCTACACCTTC
-	TRBV11-2	TRBJ2-3	-	CASGSRLPGDGDTLYF	TGTGCCAGCGGCTCCCGACTACCGGGAGACGGGGATACGCTGTATTTT
TRBD2	TRBV4-2	TRBJ2-2	-	CTSSQDLIIAGGGTEELFF	TGTACCAGCAGCCAAGATTTAATAATAGCGGGAGGAGGCACCGAGGAGCTGTTTTTT
TRBD2	TRBV11-2	TRBJ2-3	medium-sized	CASRLEAGGTDTQYF	TGTGCCAGCAGACTAGAGGCGGGAGGCACAGATACGCAGTATTTT
-	TRBV11-2	TRBJ1-2	-	CAGSLIGQGYGYTF	TGTGCCGGCAGCTTAATCGGGCAGGGTTATGGCTACACCTTC
-	TRBV11-3	TRBJ2-5	-	CASGSRRGYQEIQYF	TGTGCCAGCGGCTCCCGTCGGGGGTACCAAGAGATTCAGTACTTC
-	TRBV5-4	TRBJ1-1	many	CASSGGTFLTEAFF	TGTGCCAGCAGCGGAGGGACTTTTCTCACTGAAGCTTTCTTT
-	TRBV28	TRBJ2-4	-	CAGSLGGAENIQYF	TGTGCCGGCAGTTTAGGTGGGGCCGAAAACATTCAGTACTTC
-	TRBV11-2	TRBJ2-2	-	CASSHPQGPTGKLSF	TGTGCCAGCAGCCATCCGCAAGGACCGACCGGGAAGCTGTCTTTT
-	TRBV6-5	TRBJ2-3	-	CASSLLAPSGGTDTHYF	TGTGCCAGCAGCCTACTAGCGCCGAGTGGGGGCACAGATACGCACTATTTT
-	TRBV29-1	TRBJ1-1	-	CGVTGRATGTEAFF	TGCGGCGTTACCGGCAGGGCCACGGGCACTGAAGCTTTCTTT
-	TRBV4-1	TRBJ1-6	-	CAGSQVTDFNSPLHF	TGCGCCGGCAGCCAAGTCACGGACTTTAATTCACCTCTCCACTTT
-	TRBV28	TRBJ1-2	few	CASTRSGGNYYGYTF	TGTGCCAGCACTCGATCGGGGGGTAATTACTATGGCTACACCTTC
-	TRBV7-8	TRBJ2-3	once	CTSSLLGGATDTQYF	TGTACCAGCAGCTTGCTTGGGGGGGCAACAGATACTCAGTATTTT
-	TRBV11-3	TRBJ1-5	medium-sized	CACTRGGPHQPQHF	TGTGCCTGTACTCGGGGGGGGCCCCATCAGCCCCAGCATTTT
-	TRBV27	TRBJ2-1	-	CASSYRGDHNEQFF	TGTGCCAGCAGTTATAGGGGCGATCACAATGAGCAGTTCTTC
TRBD1	TRBV19	TRBJ2-2	-	CASSTRQGGTGELFF	TGTGCCAGTAGTACCCGACAGGGTGGCACCGGGGAGCTGTTTTTT
TRBD2	TRBV6-6	TRBJ2-1	-	CASRGLAGGAGDNEQFF	TGTGCCAGCAGGGGACTAGCGGGAGGGGCAGGGGACAATGAACAGTTCTTC
-	TRBV11-2	TRBJ1-2	-	CASSLDRVSYTF	TGTGCCAGCAGCTTAGATAGGGTCAGCTACACCTTC
-	TRBV7-8	TRBJ2-5	many	CASSLDQETQYF	TGTGCCAGCAGCTTGGACCAAGAGACCCAGTACTTC
-	TRBV4-2	TRBJ2-3	-	CASSQEEGGSDTRYF	TGTGCCAGCAGCCAAGAGGAGGGGGGTTCAGATACGCGGTATTTT
-	TRBV6-1	TRBJ1-5	-	CATSERGHFSIQPQHF	TGTGCCACCAGTGAACGTGGACATTTTAGCATTCAGCCCCAGCATTTT
-	TRBV11-1	TRBJ2-3	-	CTSSLRHRARESHF	TGTACCAGCAGCTTAAGGCACCGTGCAAGAGAGTCTCACTTT
TRBD1	TRBV19	TRBJ1-6	-	CASTSTGGRANPPLHF	TGTGCCAGTACCAGTACAGGGGGTCGCGCGAATCCACCCCTCCACTTT
-	TRBV20-1	TRBJ1-2	-	CSARTAANYGYTF	TGCAGTGCTCGGACGGCCGCGAACTATGGCTACACCTTC
TRBD2	TRBV10-3	TRBJ2-5	many	CAISGGLATETQYF	TGTGCCATCAGTGGGGGACTAGCGACGGAGACCCAGTACTTC
-	TRBV23-1	TRBJ2-7	many	CASSQTDPYEQYF	TGCGCCAGCAGCCAGACAGATCCCTACGAGCAGTACTTC
TRBD2	TRBV2	TRBJ2-1	few	CASATSGRAVEQFF	TGTGCCAGCGCAACTAGCGGGAGGGCCGTTGAGCAGTTCTTC
TRBD2	TRBV6-2/TRBV6-3	TRBJ2-1	-	CASSRMGSGFNEQFF	TGTGCCAGCAGTAGAATGGGTAGCGGGTTCAATGAGCAGTTCTTC
-	TRBV6-1	TRBJ2-1	once	CASRGDWRGNGQFF	TGTGCCAGCAGAGGGGACTGGCGGGGCAATGGACAGTTCTTC
-	TRBV6-5	TRBJ1-2	once	CASNYFLVSYAAPVIGYGYTF	TGTGCCAGCAATTACTTTTTAGTTAGCTACGCGGCCCCCGTAATAGGCTATGGCTACACCTTC
-	TRBV6-2/TRBV6-3	TRBJ2-6	once	CASAPLPPANVLAF	TGTGCCAGCGCCCCTTTACCTCCGGCCAATGTCCTGGCTTTC
-	TRBV29-1	TRBJ2-5	-	CSVARDIQETRYF	TGCAGCGTTGCGCGGGACATCCAAGAGACCCGGTACTTT
-	TRBV10-1	TRBJ1-1	-	CANSVNRVTEAFF	TGCGCCAACAGTGTGAACAGGGTCACTGAAGCTTTCTTT
-	TRBV6-1	TRBJ1-5	-	CTSSDPRGNRQPQQF	TGTACCAGCAGTGACCCTCGTGGAAATCGGCAGCCCCAGCAGTTT
TRBD2	TRBV29-1	TRBJ2-3	many	CSVEGRLAGLGDTQYF	TGCAGCGTTGAAGGGCGCCTAGCGGGTCTTGGAGATACGCAGTATTTT
-	TRBV11-3	TRBJ2-1	-	CAGSLGPGEWGVGEQFF	TGTGCCGGCAGCTTAGGTCCGGGGGAGTGGGGTGTCGGTGAGCAGTTCTTC
-	TRBV10-3	TRBJ2-3	-	CIISGQAGTDTQYF	TGTATCATCAGTGGCCAGGCTGGCACAGATACGCAGTATTTT
-	TRBV11-2	TRBJ2-1	-	CASSRASGFNNEHFF	TGTGCCAGCAGCCGGGCAAGCGGGTTTAACAATGAGCATTTCTTC
-	TRBV28	TRBJ2-5	many	CASNPPGTYGAETQYF	TGTGCCAGCAACCCACCCGGGACCTATGGGGCAGAGACCCAGTACTTC
-	TRBV7-6	TRBJ2-3	-	CTSSNGLVRADTQYF	TGTACCAGTAGCAACGGACTCGTTCGGGCAGATACGCAGTATTTT
-	TRBV11-1	TRBJ2-5	-	CVSSIETIFAQETHYF	TGTGTCAGCAGCATCGAGACAATTTTCGCCCAAGAGACCCATTACTTC
-	TRBV29-1	TRBJ2-1	-	CSVEGGTRANEQFF	TGCAGCGTTGAAGGAGGGACAAGAGCCAATGAGCAGTTCTTC
TRBD1	TRBV29-1	TRBJ1-4	medium-sized	CSATGTGGEKLFF	TGCAGCGCAACCGGGACAGGGGGAGAAAAACTGTTTTTT
-	TRBV6-4	TRBJ2-1	-	CASSDSRDGSYNEQLF	TGTGCCAGCAGTGACTCAAGGGATGGATCCTACAATGAGCAGCTCTTC
TRBD2	TRBV9	TRBJ2-3	many	CASSARKAGEADTQYF	TGTGCCAGCAGCGCCCGGAAGGCGGGAGAAGCAGATACGCAGTATTTT
TRBD2	TRBV11-3	TRBJ2-1	-	CASSLDQGGRASYNKQFF	TGTGCCAGCAGCTTAGATCAAGGCGGGAGGGCCAGCTACAATAAGCAGTTCTTC
-	TRBV2	TRBJ2-3	once	CASSSSDTQYF	TGTGCCAGCAGCTCATCGGATACGCAGTATTTC
-	TRBV7-3	TRBJ2-3	few	CASSLGTGVTDTQYF	TGTGCCAGCAGCTTGGGGACTGGCGTCACAGATACGCAGTATTTT
-	TRBV6-5	TRBJ1-1	-	CASSYRRLGTETFF	TGTGCCAGCAGTTACCGAAGGCTGGGGACTGAAACTTTCTTT
-	TRBV6-2/TRBV6-3	TRBJ2-7	-	CASKPSGRGGEQYF	TGTGCCAGCAAACCTAGTGGGAGAGGAGGCGAGCAGTACTTC
TRBD1	TRBV12-3/TRBV12-4	TRBJ1-5	-	CARSLQGARWEPQHF	TGTGCCAGGAGTTTACAGGGGGCGCGGTGGGAGCCCCAACATTTT